This T cell receptor beta chain emerged from a study of blood T cell repertoires in COVID-19. Study information: Sources were T cells, B-cell-depleted T cells, or PBMCs; the material itself was cDNA or gDNA.

Data came from immunoSEQ multiplex PCR; TCRdb stores just in-frame clones and leaves some out. Among some 400,000 clones, more than 75% were seen once, and the ten largest hold more than 0.95%. The CDR3 extends over 16 amino acids. Germline CDR1 reads MDHEN; CDR2 reads SYDVKM. Trimming took 6 bases from V and 2 from J, leaving 20 bases between them. The sample comprised peripheral blood. The receptor was derived from a human donor with acute or convalescent COVID-19. The donor label of this sample is uncertain. V gene TRBV28 combines with J gene TRBJ2-7; tentatively, D is TRBD2 (5 bases). The CDR3 nucleotides read TGTGCCAGCAGACTAGGGCCACTCGGGTTTCCCTACGAGCAGTACTTC. It codes for CASRLGPLGFPYEQYF.